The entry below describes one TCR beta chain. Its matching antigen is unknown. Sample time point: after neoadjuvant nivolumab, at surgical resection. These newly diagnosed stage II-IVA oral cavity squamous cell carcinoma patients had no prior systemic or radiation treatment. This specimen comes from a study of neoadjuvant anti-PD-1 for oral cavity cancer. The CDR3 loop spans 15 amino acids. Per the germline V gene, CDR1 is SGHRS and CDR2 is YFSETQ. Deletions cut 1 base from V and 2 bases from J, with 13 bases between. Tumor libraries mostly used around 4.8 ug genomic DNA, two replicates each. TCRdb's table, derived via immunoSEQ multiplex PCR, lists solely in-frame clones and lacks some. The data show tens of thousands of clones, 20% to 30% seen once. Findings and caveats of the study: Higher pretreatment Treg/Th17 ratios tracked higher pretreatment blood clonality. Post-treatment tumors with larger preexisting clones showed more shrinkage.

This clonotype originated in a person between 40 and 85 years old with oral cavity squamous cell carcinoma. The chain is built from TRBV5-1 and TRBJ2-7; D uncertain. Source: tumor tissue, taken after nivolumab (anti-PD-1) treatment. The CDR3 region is CASSLSPSGPYEQYF. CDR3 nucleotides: TGCGCCAGCAGCTTGTCCCCCTCGGGCCCCTACGAGCAGTACTTC.